This TCR beta chain derives from a study of blood T cell repertoires in COVID-19 (dated by TCRdb to 2020 to 2022). A note on the overall study: The collaborator samples originated in the United States, Italy and Spain and spanned the acute and convalescent phases of COVID-19. The material from the prospective study consisted of cDNA or gDNA derived from T cells, B-cell-depleted T cells, or PBMCs. The dataset comprised deeply sampled blood TCRbeta repertoires from subjects exposed to, actively infected with, or recovered from COVID-19. A freely available public database, intended as a resource for researchers studying the immune response to SARS-CoV-2, is where the repertoires were released. Samples were obtained from the ongoing ImmuneRACE study (first 160 participants) and from 1,254 subjects provided by 6 global collaborators. Nearly every sample came with metadata listing a de-identified subject ID, COVID-19 status, age in years and sex. Where available, HLA class I and class II types were taken from metadata supplied by the sample provider and were not determined by assay-based typing.

Study-level results and caveats: The quantity of clinical and demographic metadata differed by source and by participant and was supplied without curation.

TCRbeta CDR3 regions were amplified from genomic DNA using the immunoSEQ Assay, a bias-controlled multiplex PCR. In the original analysis: Nucleated cell counts per sample were estimated from amplification of reference gene primers within the assay. To quantify the absolute abundance of each unique TCRbeta CDR3 rearrangement, sequence reads were collapsed and filtered. For each sample, productive Simpson clonality was calculated by taking the square root of Simpson's diversity index across productive rearrangements. TCRdb limited this immuneACCESS table to in-frame rearrangements with V and J called. A share of clones is missing; checked studies link under half to unresolved V genes, and the rest is unexplained. V and J calls and clone size follow that table, whereas D and trimming were derived from the DNA. The sample records 190,000 or so clones, around nine tenths of which are singletons. The ten top clones hold 0.85% to 0.95% of the sample.

Remarks on this clone: Which antigen it targets is not known. Base qualities are not at hand, and no much larger clone is one base apart.

Measured from the cysteine to the phenylalanine, the CDR3 is 15 residues long. Of the read, only the CDR3 DNA is kept; its 45 bases are in frame from base 1. V is pruned by 5 bases and J by 3 bases, leaving 7 bases of the junction without a gene match. CDR1 is given as SGHAT and CDR2 as FQNNGV, both from the germline V gene. A second Seattle source provided samples from volunteer blood donors who had recovered from COVID-19. Whole blood was collected in K2EDTA tubes by collaborating institutions according to the institutions' own protocols. Collaborator samples were shipped for TCRbeta analysis as frozen whole blood, isolated PBMCs, or DNA extracted from either sample type.

The sequenced material came from peripheral blood. The rearranged chain carries TRBV11-2 and TRBJ2-5; TRBD1 lines up with 9 middle nucleotides. The clonotype originates from a young woman who had recovered from COVID-19. The CDR3 sequence is CASSPGDRVKETQYF. The DNA sequence is given as TGTGCCAGCAGCCCCGGGGACAGGGTCAAAGAGACCCAGTACTTC.